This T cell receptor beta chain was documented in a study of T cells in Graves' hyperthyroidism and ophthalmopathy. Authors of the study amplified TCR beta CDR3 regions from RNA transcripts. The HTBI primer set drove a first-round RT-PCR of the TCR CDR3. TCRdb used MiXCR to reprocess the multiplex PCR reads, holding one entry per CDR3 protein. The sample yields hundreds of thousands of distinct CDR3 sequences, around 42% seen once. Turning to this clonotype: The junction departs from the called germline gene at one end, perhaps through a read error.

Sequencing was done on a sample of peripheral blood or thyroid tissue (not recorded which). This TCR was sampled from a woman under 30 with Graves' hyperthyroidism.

The CDR3 is CASSPPGGGGTAFF. CDR3 coding DNA: TGTGCCAGCAGTCCACCGGGCGGGGGGGGAACGGCTTTCTTT. The rearrangement uses TRBV10-3 and TRBJ1-1, with D perhaps matching TRBD1 (5 bases). This CDR3 region has 14 residues. The germline CDR1 and CDR2 sequences are ENHRY and SYGVKD.